This TCR beta chain was identified during a study of regulatory T cells in long-lasting Graves disease. Looking at the study overall: Positive TSH receptor antibodies alongside over 5 years of antithyroid drugs were what marked Graves' disease as persistent. Whole-study results and caveats: More public clonotypes were shared by persistent patients (approximately 3,000) than by new patients (about 970).

Time point described: persistent/refractory GD, antithyroid drugs over 5 years with positive TRAb. Extracted PBMC RNA gave rise to the TCR library. Regarding this clonotype: The antigen is undetermined.

V shed 6 bases and J shed 0 bases, with 11 bases lying between them. CDR3 length: 14 residues. The germline gives CDR1 SQVTM, CDR2 ANQGSEA. Relying on iRepertoire HTBI primers and Arm-PCR of CDR3 regions, the team built TCR beta libraries. Each CDR3 protein is one row after TCRdb ran MiXCR on the multiplex PCR reads. This table has about 290,000 distinct CDR3 sequences, 22% appearing once. The rearrangement uses TRBV29-1 and TRBJ1-4, with TRBD1 as a possible D gene (5 bases). The sample was peripheral blood mononuclear cells (PBMCs), taken when the disease was refractory, from a patient treated with antithyroid drugs. This receptor was taken from a female donor with Graves disease. The CDR3 protein is CSVIGTATNEKLFF. The CDR3 region has the DNA TGCAGCGTAATTGGGACTGCAACTAATGAAAAACTGTTTTTT.